These T cell receptor beta chains were read from a single sample in a study of persistence of HIV-infected CD4 T cells. Their antigens are not known. Some clones are missing from TCRdb's copy, which holds only in-frame ones; the method was immunoSEQ multiplex PCR. The profile shows about 28,000 clones, 82% of them singletons. The sequenced sample was CD4+ T cells sorted from PBMCs after 18-hour stimulation, obtained from a patient who received antiretroviral therapy. These receptors all stem from an adult man with HIV who was CMV-seropositive. CDR3s include the opening cysteine and the closing phenylalanine or tryptophan. Fields, in order: D gene, CDR3 length, J gene, V gene, clone size, CDR3 protein, CDR3 DNA. The D gene is left open where the match is weak. Rows give clone size only sometimes, using once, few, many, or a class for an expanded clone.

-	13	TRBJ1-3	TRBV6-1	-	CASSEQLGNTIYF	TGTGCCAGCAGTGAGCAGTTAGGAAACACCATATATTTT
-	14	TRBJ1-1	TRBV4-1	-	CASSQDGGNTEAFF	TGCGCCAGCAGCCAAGATGGTGGGAACACTGAAGCTTTCTTT
-	13	TRBJ1-5	TRBV28	-	CASSSGVEQPQHF	TGTGCCAGCAGTTCCGGGGTCGAGCAGCCCCAGCATTTT
-	16	TRBJ2-1	TRBV25-1	-	CASSPHWQGWTNEQFF	TGTGCCAGCAGTCCTCATTGGCAGGGGTGGACCAATGAGCAGTTCTTC
-	15	TRBJ2-3	TRBV6-5	-	CASSTREIGADTQYF	TGTGCCAGCAGTACCCGTGAGATAGGGGCAGATACGCAGTATTTT
TRBD2	11	TRBJ2-1	TRBV2	-	CASSEGTSGFF	TGTGCCAGCAGTGAGGGTACTAGCGGGTTCTTC
-	15	TRBJ2-7	TRBV28	-	CASSPLRDGGREQYF	TGTGCCAGCAGTCCCCTCCGGGACGGGGGGCGGGAGCAGTACTTC
TRBD2	19	TRBJ2-1	TRBV24-1	-	CATSDGLAGVRSSYNEQFF	TGTGCCACCAGTGATGGACTAGCGGGGGTTCGAAGCTCCTACAATGAGCAGTTCTTC
TRBD2	15	TRBJ2-3	TRBV5-5	-	CASSFRGVGTDTQYF	TGTGCCAGCAGCTTCCGGGGGGTGGGCACAGATACGCAGTATTTT
-	14	TRBJ1-4	TRBV9	few	CASSVGGAQEKLFF	TGTGCCAGCAGCGTTGGCGGGGCGCAGGAAAAACTGTTTTTT
TRBD2	14	TRBJ2-7	TRBV27	-	CASTRLAGYYEQYF	TGTGCCAGCACTAGACTAGCGGGGTACTACGAGCAGTACTTC
-	16	TRBJ2-2	TRBV7-3	-	CASSSGGQRAGGELFF	TGTGCCAGCAGCTCCGGGGGACAGCGGGCAGGCGGGGAGCTGTTTTTT
TRBD1	13	TRBJ2-5	TRBV5-5	-	CASSLEGGKTQYF	TGTGCCAGCAGCTTGGAAGGGGGCAAGACCCAGTACTTC
-	11	TRBJ1-2	TRBV3-1/TRBV3-2	-	CASSRGGGYTF	TGTGCCAGCAGCCGAGGGGGAGGCTACACCTTC
-	15	TRBJ1-1	TRBV18	-	CASSPQKGKNTEAFF	TGTGCCAGCTCACCACAAAAGGGGAAGAACACTGAAGCTTTCTTT
-	13	TRBJ2-1	TRBV2	-	CASSVGYNNEQFF	TGTGCCAGCAGTGTCGGCTACAACAATGAGCAGTTCTTC
-	13	TRBJ2-7	TRBV28	-	CASSFARENEQYF	TGTGCCAGCAGTTTCGCCAGGGAAAACGAGCAGTACTTC
-	12	TRBJ2-1	TRBV2	few	CASNHRDNEQFF	TGTGCCAGCAACCACAGGGACAATGAGCAGTTCTTC
-	15	TRBJ1-3	TRBV6-2/TRBV6-3	-	CASSSGLNSGNTIYF	TGTGCCAGCAGTTCGGGTCTTAACTCTGGAAACACCATATATTTT
TRBD1	15	TRBJ2-7	TRBV7-3	-	CASSLMGQNSYEQYF	TGTGCCAGCAGCTTAATGGGACAGAATTCCTACGAGCAGTACTTC
-	11	TRBJ1-2	TRBV6-5	-	CASSPSYGYTF	TGTGCCAGCAGTCCCAGCTATGGCTACACCTTC
-	14	TRBJ1-1	TRBV7-8	few	CASSFMGLNTEAFF	TGTGCCAGCAGCTTTATGGGGTTGAACACTGAAGCTTTCTTT
TRBD1	14	TRBJ1-2	TRBV29-1	-	CSVEGTGWDYGYTF	TGCAGCGTTGAAGGGACAGGGTGGGACTATGGCTACACCTTC
-	10	TRBJ1-2	TRBV20-1	-	CSVRGFGYTF	TGCAGTGTCAGGGGTTTTGGCTACACCTTC
-	10	TRBJ1-2	TRBV28	-	CATFNYGYTF	TGTGCCACCTTTAACTATGGCTACACCTTC
-	13	TRBJ2-7	TRBV7-8	-	CASSLDPSWEQYF	TGTGCCAGCAGCTTAGACCCCTCTTGGGAGCAGTACTTC
-	14	TRBJ2-7	TRBV6-5	-	CASKGGREPYEQYF	TGTGCCAGCAAGGGTGGCAGAGAGCCCTACGAGCAGTACTTC
TRBD1	14	TRBJ1-1	TRBV28	-	CASEWTGRFTEAFF	TGTGCCAGCGAATGGACAGGGAGGTTCACTGAAGCTTTCTTT
TRBD2	15	TRBJ2-3	TRBV2	once	CASSATSGSTDTQYF	TGTGCCAGCAGTGCGACTAGCGGAAGCACAGATACGCAGTATTTT
-	12	TRBJ1-2	TRBV5-1	-	CASSQEDYGYTF	TGCGCCAGCAGCCAGGAAGACTATGGCTACACCTTC
TRBD1	16	TRBJ2-1	TRBV5-1	-	CASSLSGTGIGNEQFF	TGCGCCAGCAGCTTATCCGGGACAGGGATAGGTAATGAGCAGTTCTTC
TRBD2	13	TRBJ2-7	TRBV19	-	CASRINGGDEQYF	TGTGCCAGTAGAATAAACGGGGGGGACGAGCAGTACTTC
TRBD1	13	TRBJ2-1	TRBV28	-	CASSRGQYNEQFF	TGTGCCAGCAGTAGGGGACAGTACAATGAGCAGTTCTTC
-	12	TRBJ1-6	TRBV7-9	once	CACAGNNSPLHF	TGTGCCTGCGCGGGGAATAATTCACCCCTCCACTTT
-	11	TRBJ2-1	TRBV3-1/TRBV3-2	-	CASSLSDRQFF	TGTGCCAGCAGCCTCAGCGACCGGCAGTTCTTC
-	15	TRBJ2-7	TRBV6-5	-	CASRPSDRTSYEQYF	TGTGCCAGCAGACCCTCCGACAGGACCTCCTACGAGCAGTACTTC
-	14	TRBJ1-1	TRBV16	once	CASSLQSLNTEAFF	TGTGCCAGCAGCCTACAGAGCTTGAACACTGAAGCTTTCTTT